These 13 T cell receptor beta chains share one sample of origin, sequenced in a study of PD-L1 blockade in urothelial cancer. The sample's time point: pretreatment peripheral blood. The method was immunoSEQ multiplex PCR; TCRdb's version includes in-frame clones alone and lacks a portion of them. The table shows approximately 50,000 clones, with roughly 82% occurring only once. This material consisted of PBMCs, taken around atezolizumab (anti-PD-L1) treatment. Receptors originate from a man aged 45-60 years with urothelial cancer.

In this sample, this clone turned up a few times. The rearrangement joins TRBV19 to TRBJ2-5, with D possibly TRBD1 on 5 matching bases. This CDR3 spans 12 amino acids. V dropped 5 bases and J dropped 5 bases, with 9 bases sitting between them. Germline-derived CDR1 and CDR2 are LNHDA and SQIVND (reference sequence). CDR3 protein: CASSQGRETQYF. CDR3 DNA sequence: TGTGCCAGTAGTCAGGGCCGGGAGACCCAGTACTTC.

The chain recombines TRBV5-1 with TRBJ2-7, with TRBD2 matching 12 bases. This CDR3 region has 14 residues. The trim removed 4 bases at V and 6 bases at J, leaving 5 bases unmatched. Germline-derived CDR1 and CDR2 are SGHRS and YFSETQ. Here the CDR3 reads CASSDLAGGGEQYF. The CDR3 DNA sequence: TGCGCCAGCAGCGACCTAGCGGGAGGGGGCGAGCAGTACTTC.

The CDR3, as DNA: TGTGCCAGCAGCCTAAGACAGGGGGCCTACACTGAAGCTTTCTTT. It encodes CASSLRQGAYTEAFF. The chain joins TRBV7-3 to TRBJ1-1; TRBD1 agrees at 10 bases. This CDR3 spans 15 amino acids. J gave up 3 bases and V 5 bases, and 6 bases lay outside the gene matches. In germline, CDR1 is SGHTA, CDR2 FQGTGA.

This CDR3 reads CASSYQGVGPNQPQHF. CDR3 nucleotides: TGTGCCAGCAGTTACCAGGGGGTCGGACCTAATCAGCCCCAGCATTTT. The rearrangement uses TRBV6-5 and TRBJ1-5; 7 bases map to TRBD1. Germline loops: CDR1 MNHEY, CDR2 SVGAGI. Unmatched junction bases numbered 8, after V lost 2 bases and J lost 4 bases. CDR3 length equals 16 residues.

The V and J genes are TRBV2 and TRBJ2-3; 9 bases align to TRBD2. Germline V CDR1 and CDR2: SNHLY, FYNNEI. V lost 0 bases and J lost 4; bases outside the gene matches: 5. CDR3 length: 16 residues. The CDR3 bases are TGTGCCAGCAGTGAAGCTCACAGCGGGGGGTCAGATACGCAGTATTTT. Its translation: CASSEAHSGGSDTQYF.

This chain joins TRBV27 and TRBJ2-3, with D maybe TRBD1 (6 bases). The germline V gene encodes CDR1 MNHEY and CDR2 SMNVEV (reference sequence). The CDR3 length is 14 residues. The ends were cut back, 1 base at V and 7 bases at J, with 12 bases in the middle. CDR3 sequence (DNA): TGTGCCAGCAGTTTATATGGACAGCTCTATACGCAGTATTTT. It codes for CASSLYGQLYTQYF.

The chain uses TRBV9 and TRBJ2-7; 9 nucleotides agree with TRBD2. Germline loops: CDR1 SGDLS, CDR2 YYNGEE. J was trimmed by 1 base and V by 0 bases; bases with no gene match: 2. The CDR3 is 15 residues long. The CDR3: CASSVGLAGSYEQYF. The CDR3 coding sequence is TGTGCCAGCAGCGTAGGGCTAGCGGGGTCCTACGAGCAGTACTTC.

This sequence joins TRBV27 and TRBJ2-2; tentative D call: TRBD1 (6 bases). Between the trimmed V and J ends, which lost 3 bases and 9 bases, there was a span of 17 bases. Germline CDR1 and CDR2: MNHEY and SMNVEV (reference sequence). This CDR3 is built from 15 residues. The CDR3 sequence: CASSFWGRDRRELFF. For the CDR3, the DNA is TGTGCCAGCAGTTTCTGGGGGCGCGATAGACGGGAGCTGTTTTTT.

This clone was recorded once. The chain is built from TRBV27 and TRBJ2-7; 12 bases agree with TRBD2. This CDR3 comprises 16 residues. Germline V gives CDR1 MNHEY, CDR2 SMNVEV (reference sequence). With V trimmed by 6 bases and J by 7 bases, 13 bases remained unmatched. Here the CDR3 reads CASSSSSGRGRVEQYF. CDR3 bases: TGTGCCAGCAGCTCCTCTAGCGGGAGGGGGAGAGTAGAGCAGTACTTC.

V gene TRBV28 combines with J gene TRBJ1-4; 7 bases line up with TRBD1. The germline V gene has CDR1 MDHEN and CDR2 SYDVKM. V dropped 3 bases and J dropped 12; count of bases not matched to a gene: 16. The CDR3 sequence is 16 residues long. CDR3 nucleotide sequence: TGTGCCAGCAGTTTTAAAAGACAAGGGGGCCGCGACGAACTGTTTTTT. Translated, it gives CASSFKRQGGRDELFF.

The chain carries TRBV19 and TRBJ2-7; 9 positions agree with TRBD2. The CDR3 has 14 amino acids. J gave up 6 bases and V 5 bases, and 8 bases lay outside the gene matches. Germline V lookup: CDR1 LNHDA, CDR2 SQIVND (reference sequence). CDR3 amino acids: CASSRIAGAGEQYF. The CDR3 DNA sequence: TGTGCCAGTAGTCGTATAGCGGGAGCCGGCGAGCAGTACTTC.

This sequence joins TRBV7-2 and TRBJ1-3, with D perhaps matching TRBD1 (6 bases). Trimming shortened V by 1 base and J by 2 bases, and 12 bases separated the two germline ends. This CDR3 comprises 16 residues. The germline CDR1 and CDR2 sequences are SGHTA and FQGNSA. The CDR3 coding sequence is TGTGCCAGCAGCTTAGTCTTCAGGGGAGCTGGAAACACCATATATTTT. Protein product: CASSLVFRGAGNTIYF.

The CDR3 loop is CASSLRLAGRSYEQYF. The DNA of the CDR3 is TGTGCCAGTAGTCTTAGACTAGCGGGAAGGTCCTACGAGCAGTACTTC. The genes are TRBV19 and TRBJ2-7, with TRBD2 matching over 11 bases. The CDR3 is 16 residues long. Germline loops: CDR1 LNHDA, CDR2 SQIVND (reference sequence). The J segment lost 1 base and the V segment lost 5 bases, leaving 7 bases of the junction unmatched.